What follows describes a single T cell receptor (beta chain). Each of the donors had 8 to 10 milliliters of peripheral blood drawn into EDTA-treated Vacutainer tubes. Samples had at least 7 million PBMCs isolated from them. Samples each yielded at least 5 micrograms of total RNA. These data originate in a study of blood T cells in healthy people across ages. Then a second PCR, running roughly 7 to 12 cycles, was carried out with a sample-barcoded 5' primer and a J-beta primer mix. Every molecule of cDNA carried a tag from a template-switch adaptor with 12 random nucleotides. Each CDR3 protein gets one entry after TCRdb re-called the 5' RACE reads with MiXCR. The data contain approximately 940,000 distinct CDR3 sequences, around 48% of them singletons. Sequencing used blood. The receptor comes from a man aged 30 to 45 in good health.

CDR3: CSATSIAGGQNEQFF. In nucleotides, the CDR3 is TGCAGTGCTACGAGCATAGCGGGGGGGCAAAATGAGCAGTTCTTC. This chain links TRBV20-1 with TRBJ2-1; TRBD2 matches 11 bases. This CDR3 is built from 15 residues. With 4 bases clipped from V and 7 bases from J, the junction kept 9 bases outside the gene matches. The germline V gene encodes CDR1 DFQATT and CDR2 SNEGSKA (reference sequence).